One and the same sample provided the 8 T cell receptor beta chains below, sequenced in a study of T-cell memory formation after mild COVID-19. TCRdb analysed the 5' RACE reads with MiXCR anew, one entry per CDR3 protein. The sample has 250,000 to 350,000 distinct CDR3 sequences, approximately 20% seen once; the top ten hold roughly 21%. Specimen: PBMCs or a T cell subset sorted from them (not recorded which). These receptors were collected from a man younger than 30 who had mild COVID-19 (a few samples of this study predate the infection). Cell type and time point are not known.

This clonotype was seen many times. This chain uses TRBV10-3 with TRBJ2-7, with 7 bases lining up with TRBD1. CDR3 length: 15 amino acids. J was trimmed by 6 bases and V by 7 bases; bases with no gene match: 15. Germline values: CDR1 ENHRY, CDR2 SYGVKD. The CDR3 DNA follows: TGTGCCATCACCCAGGGGGAACAGGGGCGCAGCGAGCAGTACTTC. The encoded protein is CAITQGEQGRSEQYF.

The CDR3 here is CASNRENYNEQFF. CDR3 bases: TGTGCCAGCAATCGTGAAAACTACAATGAGCAGTTCTTC. The chain recombines TRBV11-2 with TRBJ2-1; D call uncertain. V was shortened by 7 bases and J by 3 bases, with 10 bases between the two germline ends. This CDR3 region has 13 residues. The germline CDR1 and CDR2 sequences are SGHAT and FQNNGV.

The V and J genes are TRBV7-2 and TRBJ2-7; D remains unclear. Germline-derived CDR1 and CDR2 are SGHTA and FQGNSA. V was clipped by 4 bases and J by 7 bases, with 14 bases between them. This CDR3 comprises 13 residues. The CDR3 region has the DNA TGTGCCAGCAGCTCTGTGGGATATTGGGAGCAGTACTTC. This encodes CASSSVGYWEQYF.

CDR3 nucleotides: TGCAGCGTCAGGACAGTCAACACCGGGGAGCTGTTTTTT. Its protein product is CSVRTVNTGELFF. The V gene is TRBV29-1, the J gene TRBJ2-2; weak D call: TRBD1 (6 bases). This CDR3 spans 13 amino acids. The germline CDR1 and CDR2 sequences are SQVTM and ANQGSEA. Trimming removed 6 bases from V and 2 bases from J, with 10 bases in between.

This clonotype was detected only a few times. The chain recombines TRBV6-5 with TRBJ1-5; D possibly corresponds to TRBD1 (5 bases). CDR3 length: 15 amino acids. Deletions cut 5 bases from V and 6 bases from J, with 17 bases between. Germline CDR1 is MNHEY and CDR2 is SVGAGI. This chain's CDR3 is CASSRFGGTLQPQHF. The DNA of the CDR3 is TGTGCCAGCAGTAGATTCGGGGGAACTCTTCAGCCCCAGCATTTT.

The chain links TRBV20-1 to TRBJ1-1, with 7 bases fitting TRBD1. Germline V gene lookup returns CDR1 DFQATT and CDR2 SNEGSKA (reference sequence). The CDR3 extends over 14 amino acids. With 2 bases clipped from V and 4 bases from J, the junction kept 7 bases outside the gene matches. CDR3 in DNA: TGCAGTGCTAGATCGCAGGGGGGATTCACTGAAGCTTTCTTT. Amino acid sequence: CSARSQGGFTEAFF.

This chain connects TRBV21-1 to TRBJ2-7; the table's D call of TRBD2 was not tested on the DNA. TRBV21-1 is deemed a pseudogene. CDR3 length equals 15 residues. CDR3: CASSMWTSGLYEQYV. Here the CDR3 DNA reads TGTGCCAGCAGCATGTGGACTAGCGGGCTCTACGAGCAGTACGTC.

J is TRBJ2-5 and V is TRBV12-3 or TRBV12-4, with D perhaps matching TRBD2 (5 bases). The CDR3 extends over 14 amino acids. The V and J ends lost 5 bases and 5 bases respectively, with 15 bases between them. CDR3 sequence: CASSPLGRGETQYF. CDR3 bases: TGTGCCAGCAGTCCCCTTGGGCGAGGGGAGACCCAGTACTTC.